These 5 T cell receptor beta chains came from one sample sequenced in a study of OX40 agonist ivuxolimab in advanced cancers. Sequenced by immunoSEQ multiplex PCR; TCRdb stores in-frame clones only, minus some. This table has about 64,000 clones, less than 90% appearing once. Sequenced here: CD4+ or CD8+ T cells sorted from blood, sampled in a trial of the OX40 agonist ivuxolimab. The receptors were sampled from an adult with an advanced solid tumor such as melanoma, head and neck, liver or kidney cancer.

This chain's CDR3 is CASISGGSGANVLTF. The CDR3 DNA reads TGTGCCAGCATTTCCGGAGGGTCTGGGGCCAACGTCCTGACTTTC. V is TRBV6-1 and J is TRBJ2-6; possible D gene TRBD2, 6 bases. V shed 7 bases and J shed 1 base, with 11 bases lying between them. The CDR3 loop spans 15 amino acids. CDR1 is MNHNS and CDR2 is SASEGT in the germline V gene.

This clone was picked up one time. This chain connects TRBV28 to TRBJ2-7, with TRBD1 matching 12 bases. With 8 bases clipped from V and 5 bases from J, the junction kept 10 bases outside the gene matches. The CDR3 has 15 amino acids. Germline values: CDR1 MDHEN, CDR2 SYDVKM. The CDR3 reads CASSLPGQGAHEQYF. The CDR3 nucleotides read TGTGCCAGCTCCCTCCCGGGACAGGGGGCCCACGAGCAGTACTTC.

This sequence joins TRBV6-6 and TRBJ2-7; TRBD2 is a possible D gene (5 bases). CDR3 length: 14 amino acids. V was trimmed by 6 bases and J by 3 bases, leaving 15 bases between them. Looked up from germline, CDR1 is MNHNY and CDR2 is SVGAGI (reference sequence). DNA for the CDR3: TGTGCCAGCAGACCCGACTACCCCGGCTACGAGCAGTACTTC. It codes for CASRPDYPGYEQYF.

The chain is built from TRBV14 and TRBJ2-1, with 9 bases lining up with TRBD1. Germline CDR1 is SGHDN and CDR2 is FVKESK. The CDR3 length is 14 residues. Trimming took 4 bases from V and 9 from J; bases not matched to a gene: 7. CDR3 sequence reads: CASSRDRESGEQFF. CDR3 nucleotide sequence: TGTGCCAGCAGCCGGGACAGGGAGAGTGGTGAGCAGTTCTTC.

V and J are TRBV6-1 and TRBJ2-7; the D is unclear. This CDR3 comprises 14 residues. V was shortened by 6 bases and J by 0 bases, with 12 bases between the two germline ends. Germline values: CDR1 MNHNS, CDR2 SASEGT. The CDR3 DNA sequence: TGTGCCAGCAGGGTCACTACGAACTCCTACGAGCAGTACTTC. Its protein is CASRVTTNSYEQYF.